This T cell receptor beta chain was identified in a study of graft-versus-host responses after intestinal transplantation. In the study overall: Those transplanted obtained multivisceral, liver-intestinal, or isolated intestinal grafts. Each patient got anti-thymocyte globulin induction, then tacrolimus and steroids for approximately three years. Study-level findings and limits: There was an association between peak levels of circulating GvH clones and early post-transplant HvG declines. Marrow from the recipient contained GvH clones, some of which had appeared first in ileum or blood.

This clone was recorded only once. Its specificity is unknown. There are 15 residues in the CDR3. Germline V gene lookup returns CDR1 LGHNT and CDR2 FRNRAP. The V end lost 7 bases, the J end lost 5 bases, and 20 bases lay between the germline ends. Assay: immunoSEQ multiplex PCR; the TCRdb copy retains only in-frame clones and omits some. The sample shows 90,000 to 120,000 clones, roughly 90% of them seen only once. The sequenced sample was unstimulated CD4+ T cells sorted from spleen or lymph node cells, obtained before transplant. The receptor's source is a human donor who was the organ donor for an intestinal transplant. The chain combines TRBV12-5 with TRBJ2-5; no definite D call. CDR3 residues: CASVPHSGVGETQYF. CDR3 in DNA: TGTGCTAGTGTGCCCCACAGTGGGGTCGGGGAGACCCAGTACTTC. The variable domain in full, with the rest retrieved from reference TRBV12-5 and TRBJ2-5, is DARVTQTPRHKVTEMGQEVTMRCQPILGHNTVFWYRQTMMQGLELLAYFRNRAPLDDSGMPKDRFSAEMPDATLATLKIQPSEPRDSAVYFCASVPHSGVGETQYFGPGTRLLVL.